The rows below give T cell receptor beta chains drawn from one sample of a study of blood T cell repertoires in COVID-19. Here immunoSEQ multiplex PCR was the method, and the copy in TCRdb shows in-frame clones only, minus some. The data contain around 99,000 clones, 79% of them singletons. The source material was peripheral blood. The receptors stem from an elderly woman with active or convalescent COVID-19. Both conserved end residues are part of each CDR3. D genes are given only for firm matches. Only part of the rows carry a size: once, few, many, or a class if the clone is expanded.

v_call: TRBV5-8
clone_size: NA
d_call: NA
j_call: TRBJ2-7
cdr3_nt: TGTGCCAGCAGCTTGGCCACCCGAAGCGGAATCCACGAGCAGTACTTC
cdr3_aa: CASSLATRSGIHEQYF

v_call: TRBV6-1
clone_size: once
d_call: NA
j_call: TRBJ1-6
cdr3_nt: TGTGCCAGCAGTGAATCCGTTTTCGGTTCACCCCTCCACTTT
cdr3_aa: CASSESVFGSPLHF

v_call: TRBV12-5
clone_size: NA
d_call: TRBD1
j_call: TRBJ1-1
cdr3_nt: TGTGCTAGTGGTTTTGGTACAGGGGGTATGAACACTGAAGCTTTCTTT
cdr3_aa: CASGFGTGGMNTEAFF

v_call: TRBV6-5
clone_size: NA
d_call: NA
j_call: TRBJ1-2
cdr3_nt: TGTGCCAGCACCTCCGGGTCCTATGGCTACACCTTC
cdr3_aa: CASTSGSYGYTF

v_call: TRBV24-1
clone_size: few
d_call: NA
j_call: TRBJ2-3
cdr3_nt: TGTGCCACCAGTGATTCCTCTATAGATACGCAGTATTTT
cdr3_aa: CATSDSSIDTQYF

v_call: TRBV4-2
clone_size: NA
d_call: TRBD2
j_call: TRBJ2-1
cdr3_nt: TGTGCCAGCAGCCAAGAAGGGACTAGCGGGAGTAGTGAGCAGTTCTTC
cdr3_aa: CASSQEGTSGSSEQFF

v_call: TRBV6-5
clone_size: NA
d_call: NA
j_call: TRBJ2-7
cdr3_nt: TGTGCCAGCAGTAGCCGGAGCGAGCAGTACTTC
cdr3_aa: CASSSRSEQYF

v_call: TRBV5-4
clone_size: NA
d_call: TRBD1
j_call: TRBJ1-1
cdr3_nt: TGTGCCAGCAGCTTGCGACAGGGACTCGAAGCTTTCTTT
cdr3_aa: CASSLRQGLEAFF

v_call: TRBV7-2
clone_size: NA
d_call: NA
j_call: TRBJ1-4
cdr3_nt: TGTGCCAGCAGCTTAGGAGGCAGGGGTGAAAAACTGTTTTTT
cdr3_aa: CASSLGGRGEKLFF

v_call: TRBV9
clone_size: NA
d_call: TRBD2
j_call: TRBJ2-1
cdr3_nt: TGTGCCAGCAGCGTAGAAGGGGAGGGAACGGGCGAGCAGTTCTTC
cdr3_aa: CASSVEGEGTGEQFF

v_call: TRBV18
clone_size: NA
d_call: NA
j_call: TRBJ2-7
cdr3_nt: TGTGCCAGCCCTGTGATTTCCAGGGGACCCTACGAGCAGTACTTC
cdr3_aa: CASPVISRGPYEQYF

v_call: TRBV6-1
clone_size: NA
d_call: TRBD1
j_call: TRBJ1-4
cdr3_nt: TGTGCCAGCAGCCGGACAGGGAGGAGGTTTGTAAAACTGTTTTTT
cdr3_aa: CASSRTGRRFVKLFF

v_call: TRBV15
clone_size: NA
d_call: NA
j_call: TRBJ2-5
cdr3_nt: TGTGCCACCAGCAGAGATTGGAGGGGGCTGCAAGAGGCCCAGTACTTC
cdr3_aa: CATSRDWRGLQEAQYF

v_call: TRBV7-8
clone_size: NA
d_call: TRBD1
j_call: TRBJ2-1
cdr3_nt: TGTGCCAGCAGCTTGACCCACGGGGACAGTGCGTACAATGAGCAGTTCTTC
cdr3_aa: CASSLTHGDSAYNEQFF

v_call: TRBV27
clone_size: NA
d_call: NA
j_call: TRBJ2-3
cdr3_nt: TGTGCCAGCCCTAATCCAACCCTAGGAAACACAGATACGCAGTATTTT
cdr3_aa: CASPNPTLGNTDTQYF

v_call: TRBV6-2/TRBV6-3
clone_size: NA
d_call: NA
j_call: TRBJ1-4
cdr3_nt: TGTGCCAGCAGTTTTACTCTGCGGGAACTGTTTTTT
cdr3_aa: CASSFTLRELFF

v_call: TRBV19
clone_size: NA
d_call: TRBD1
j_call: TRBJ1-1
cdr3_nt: TGTGCCAGTAGATCGACAGGGGGCAGTGTGCCAGCTTTCTTT
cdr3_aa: CASRSTGGSVPAFF

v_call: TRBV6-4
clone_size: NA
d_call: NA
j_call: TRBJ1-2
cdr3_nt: TGTGCCAGCAGTGGTCACGCGGCTAACTATGGCTACACCTTC
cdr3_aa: CASSGHAANYGYTF

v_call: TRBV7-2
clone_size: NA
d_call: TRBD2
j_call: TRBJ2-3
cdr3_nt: TGTGCCAGCAGCTCTTTAGCGGGTACTAGCACAGATACGCAGTATTTT
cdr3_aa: CASSSLAGTSTDTQYF

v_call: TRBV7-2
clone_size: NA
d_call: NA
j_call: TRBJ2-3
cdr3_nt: TGTGCCAGCAGCCTAGCTCGAGATACGCAGTATTTT
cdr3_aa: CASSLARDTQYF

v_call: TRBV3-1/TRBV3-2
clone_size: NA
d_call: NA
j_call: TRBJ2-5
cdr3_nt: TGTGCCAGCAGCCAAAGGGGGGGAAGGGAGACCCAGTACTTC
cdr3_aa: CASSQRGGRETQYF

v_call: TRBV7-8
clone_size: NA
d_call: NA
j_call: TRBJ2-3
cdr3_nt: TGTGCCAGCAGCTTAGGGGGCGCAGATACGCAGTATTTT
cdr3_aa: CASSLGGADTQYF

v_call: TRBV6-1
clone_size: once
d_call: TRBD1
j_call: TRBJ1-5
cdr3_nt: TGTGCCAGCACCTTAACAGGGGAACAGCCCCAGCATTTT
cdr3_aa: CASTLTGEQPQHF

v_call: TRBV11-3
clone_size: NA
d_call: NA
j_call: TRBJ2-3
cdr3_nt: TGTGCCAGCAGCGCCAGACTAGTTCCAGATACGCAGTATTTT
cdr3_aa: CASSARLVPDTQYF

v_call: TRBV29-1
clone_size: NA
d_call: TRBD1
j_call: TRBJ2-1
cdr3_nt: TGCAGCGCTCAGGACAGGGGGTTGGCCCAGGAGCAGTTCTTC
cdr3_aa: CSAQDRGLAQEQFF

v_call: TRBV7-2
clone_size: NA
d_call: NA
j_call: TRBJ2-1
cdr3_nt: TGTGCCAGCAGCTTATATGTCGGGAGCTCCTACAATGAGCAGTTCTTC
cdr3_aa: CASSLYVGSSYNEQFF

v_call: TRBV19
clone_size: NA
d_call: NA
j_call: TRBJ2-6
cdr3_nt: TGTGCCAGTAGTAACCGACACAGAGCCCTGCGACTTACCTCAGGGGCTGGGGCCAACGTCCTGACTTTC
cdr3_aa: CASSNRHRALRLTSGAGANVLTF

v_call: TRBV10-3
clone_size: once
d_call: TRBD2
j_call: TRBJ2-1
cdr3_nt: TGTGCCATCAGTGAGTCCGGTAGCGGGAGTGGGGGGTACAATGAGCAGTTCTTC
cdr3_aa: CAISESGSGSGGYNEQFF

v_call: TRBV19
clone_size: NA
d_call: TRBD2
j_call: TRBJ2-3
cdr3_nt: TGTGCCAGTAGTGGGGGACTAGCGGGCGCCACAGATACGCAGTATTTT
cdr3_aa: CASSGGLAGATDTQYF

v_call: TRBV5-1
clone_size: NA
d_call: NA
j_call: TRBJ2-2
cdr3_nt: TGCGCCAGCAGCTTGGAACAGACGAACACCGGGGAACTGTTTTTT
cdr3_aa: CASSLEQTNTGELFF

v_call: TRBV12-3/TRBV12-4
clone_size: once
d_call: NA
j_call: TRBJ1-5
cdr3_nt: TGTGCCAGCAGTTTACGAGGAAATCAGCCCCAGCATTTT
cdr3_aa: CASSLRGNQPQHF

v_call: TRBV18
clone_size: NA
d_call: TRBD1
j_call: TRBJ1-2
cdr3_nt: TGTGCCAGCTCACCTTCCCTACAGGGGGAAGGCTACACCTTC
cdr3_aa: CASSPSLQGEGYTF

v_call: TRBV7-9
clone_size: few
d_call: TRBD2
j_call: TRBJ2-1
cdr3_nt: TGTGCCAGCAGCTTGGGCGGGAGGATCTCTTACAATGAGCAGTTCTTC
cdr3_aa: CASSLGGRISYNEQFF

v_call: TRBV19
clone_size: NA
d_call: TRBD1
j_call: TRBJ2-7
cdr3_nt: TGTGCCAGTAGTAAATACCCCGGGACAGGGGGTGACTACGAGCAGTACTTC
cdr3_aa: CASSKYPGTGGDYEQYF

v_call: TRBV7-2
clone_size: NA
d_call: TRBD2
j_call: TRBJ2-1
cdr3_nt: TGTGCCAGCAGCTTAGAGTCGGCTAGCGGGATAGGTGAGCAGTTCTTC
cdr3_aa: CASSLESASGIGEQFF

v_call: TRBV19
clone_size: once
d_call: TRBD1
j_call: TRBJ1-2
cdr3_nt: TGTGCCAGTAGAACAACCAGGACAGGGGTCGACTATGGCTACACCTTC
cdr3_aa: CASRTTRTGVDYGYTF

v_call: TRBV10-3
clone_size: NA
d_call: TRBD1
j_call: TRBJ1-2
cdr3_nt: TGTGCCATCAGTGAGCCGAAATTCACAACAGGGGGCATAAACTATGGCTACACCTTC
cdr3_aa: CAISEPKFTTGGINYGYTF

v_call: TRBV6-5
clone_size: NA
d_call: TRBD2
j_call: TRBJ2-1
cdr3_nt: TGTGCCAGCAGTTACTCGACGGGACTAGCGGGGGGAAAGCAGTTCTTC
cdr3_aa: CASSYSTGLAGGKQFF

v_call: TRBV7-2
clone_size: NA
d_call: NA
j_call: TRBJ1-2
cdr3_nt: TGTGCCAGCAGATCAATCGTGTGGCGGGGGGGAAAATCCTATGGCTACACCTTC
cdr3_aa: CASRSIVWRGGKSYGYTF

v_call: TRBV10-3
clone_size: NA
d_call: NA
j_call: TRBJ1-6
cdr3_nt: TGTGCCATCCGGGGAAGCTCCTATAATTCACCCCTCCACTTT
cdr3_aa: CAIRGSSYNSPLHF

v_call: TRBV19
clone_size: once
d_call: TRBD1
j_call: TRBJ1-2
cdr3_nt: TGTGCCAGTAGTATCGGGACAGGGAGCTATGGCTACACCTTC
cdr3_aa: CASSIGTGSYGYTF

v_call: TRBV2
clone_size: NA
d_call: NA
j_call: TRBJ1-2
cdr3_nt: TGTGCCAGCAGTGAGACGACAGCTTCAAGTGGTTCGAGGGGCTACACCTTC
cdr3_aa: CASSETTASSGSRGYTF

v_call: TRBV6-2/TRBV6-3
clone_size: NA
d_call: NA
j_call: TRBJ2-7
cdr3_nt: TGTGCCAGCAGCAGGGGCTACGAGCAGTACTTC
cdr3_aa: CASSRGYEQYF

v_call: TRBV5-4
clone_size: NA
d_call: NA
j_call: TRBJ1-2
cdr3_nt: TGTGCCAGCAGTTCGACAGGATCTCCTATAGGCTACACCTTC
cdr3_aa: CASSSTGSPIGYTF

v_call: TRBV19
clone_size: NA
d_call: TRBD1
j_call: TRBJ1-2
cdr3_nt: TGTGCCAGTAGTATCGCGACAGGGAACTATGGCTACACCTTC
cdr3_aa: CASSIATGNYGYTF

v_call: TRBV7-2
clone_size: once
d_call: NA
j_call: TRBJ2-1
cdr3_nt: TGTGCCAGCAGCTTAGATATGCTCGGGGAGCAGTTCTTC
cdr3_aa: CASSLDMLGEQFF

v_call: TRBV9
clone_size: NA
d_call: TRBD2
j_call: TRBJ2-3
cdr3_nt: TGTGCCAGCAGCGCCGCGGGACTATACCTCACAGATACGCAGTATTTT
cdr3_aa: CASSAAGLYLTDTQYF

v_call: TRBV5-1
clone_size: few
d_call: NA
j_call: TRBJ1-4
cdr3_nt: TGTGCCAGCAACCCCAGCGGAACTAATGAAAAACTGTTTTTT
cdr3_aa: CASNPSGTNEKLFF

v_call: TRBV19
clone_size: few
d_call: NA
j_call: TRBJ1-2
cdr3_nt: TGTGCCAGTAGTAGGAATGACAGGCGAGGCTACACCTTC
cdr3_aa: CASSRNDRRGYTF

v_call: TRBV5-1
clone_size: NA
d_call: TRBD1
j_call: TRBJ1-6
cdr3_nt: TGCGCCAGCAGCCAAAACCGACAGGGAGATTCACCCCTCCACTTT
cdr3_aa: CASSQNRQGDSPLHF

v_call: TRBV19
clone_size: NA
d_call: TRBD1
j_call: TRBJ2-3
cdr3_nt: TGTGCCAGTAGTGACGGGACAGTCACAGATACGCAGTATTTT
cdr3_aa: CASSDGTVTDTQYF

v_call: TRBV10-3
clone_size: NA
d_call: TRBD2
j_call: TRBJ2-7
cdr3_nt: TGTGCCATCAGTGAGTCGCCGGGACTAGCAGTCCAGCAGTACTTC
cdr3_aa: CAISESPGLAVQQYF